The text below deals with one T cell receptor (beta chain). Its antigen is still unknown. CDR3 size: 16 residues. After removal of 1 base from V and 0 bases from J, the junction contained 6 bases not matched to a gene. The germline V gene has CDR1 DFQATT and CDR2 SNEGSKA (reference sequence). Time point denoted: sample taken at primary tumor resection. Unsorted whole RNA of tumor, nontumor lung or frozen PBMC was sequenced. The donor population consisted of approximately 70 patients with untreated, early-stage non-small cell lung cancer. The source of the sample is a study of spatial heterogeneity in lung cancer. Study information: Detected sequences consistently included more beta-chain ones than alpha-chain ones. General study results and limits: At resection, ubiquitous expanded tumor TCRs appeared in blood more than at follow-up.

MiXCR, run by TCRdb on the 5' RACE reads, gives a single entry per CDR3 protein. The sample shows tens of thousands of distinct CDR3 sequences, about 12% of them seen only once. The sequence was collected from a male donor with early-stage non-small cell lung cancer. Here the sequenced sample was PBMCs, taken at surgery. The chain uses TRBV20-1 and TRBJ1-3, with 7 nucleotides matching TRBD1. The CDR3 coding sequence is TGCAGTGCTAGAGGCCCGACAGGGTACTCTGGAAACACCATATATTTT. It specifies CSARGPTGYSGNTIYF.